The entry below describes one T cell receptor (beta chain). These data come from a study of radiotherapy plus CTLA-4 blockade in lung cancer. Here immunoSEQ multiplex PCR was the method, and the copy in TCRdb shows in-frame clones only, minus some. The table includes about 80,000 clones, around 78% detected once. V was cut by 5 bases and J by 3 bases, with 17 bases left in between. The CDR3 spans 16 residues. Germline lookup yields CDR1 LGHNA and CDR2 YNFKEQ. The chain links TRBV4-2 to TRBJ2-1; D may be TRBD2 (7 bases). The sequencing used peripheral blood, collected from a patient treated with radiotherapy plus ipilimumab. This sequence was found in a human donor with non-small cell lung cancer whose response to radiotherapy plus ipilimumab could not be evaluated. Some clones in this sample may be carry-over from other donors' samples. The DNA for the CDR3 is TGTGCCAGCAGCTCAGATGCGGGGGCCATCTACAATGAGCAGTTCTTC. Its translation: CASSSDAGAIYNEQFF.